The following is a T cell receptor beta chain sequence with its context. Its antigen is still unknown. The data belong to a study of T cell responses to AZD1222 COVID-19 vaccine. Points from the study as a whole: The donors showed a predominance of white British ancestry and of females, with possible underestimation of clonal diversity.

Assay used: immunoSEQ multiplex PCR; TCRdb lists only in-frame clones, some missing. The profile shows more than 130,000 clones, about nine tenths of them singletons. This CDR3 contains 16 residues. The germline gives CDR1 SGHAT, CDR2 FQNNGV. Between the trimmed V and J ends, which lost 1 base and 0 bases, there was a span of 7 bases. V is TRBV11-2 and J is TRBJ1-6, with D tentatively TRBD1 (5 bases). This sequence was found in an adult in good health. The sample in question was peripheral blood, obtained on day 0 of AZD1222 vaccination. The CDR3: CASSLAGGSYNSPLHF. In DNA, the CDR3 is TGTGCCAGCAGCTTAGCGGGGGGCTCCTATAATTCACCCCTCCACTTT.